The 4 T cell receptor beta chains reported below all come from one sample, sequenced in a study of cytomegalovirus exposure and HLA in healthy donors. The PCR was carried out with 60 Vbeta primers and 13 Jbeta primers. Assay: immunoSEQ multiplex PCR; the TCRdb copy retains only in-frame clones and omits some. This table has 150,000 or so clones, around two thirds appearing once. The specimen sequenced was PBMCs. These receptors all come from a woman between 18 and 29 years old in good health and CMV-seronegative.

The rearrangement joins TRBV27 to TRBJ2-2, with D possibly matching TRBD1 (6 bases). Germline V lookup: CDR1 MNHEY, CDR2 SMNVEV (reference sequence). The CDR3 has 15 amino acids. Trimming shortened V by 7 bases and J by 4 bases, and 16 bases separated the two germline ends. The CDR3 DNA follows: TGTGCCAGCACTAAGGGAGCAGGGGCCACCGGGGAGCTGTTTTTT. Protein: CASTKGAGATGELFF.

The chain carries TRBV19 and TRBJ1-2; D ambiguous. The V gene's germline CDR1 is LNHDA and CDR2 SQIVND (reference sequence). CDR3 size: 18 residues. Trimming left V 5 bases short and J 4 bases short, with 26 bases between. The CDR3 bases are TGTGCCAGTAGTGGAGAGGGAGGAGCCCGAGGTAGACTCTATGGCTACACCTTC. It translates to CASSGEGGARGRLYGYTF.

Here the CDR3 reads CASSLGLISGANVLTF. The CDR3 DNA sequence: TGTGCCAGCAGCTTAGGGCTAATCTCTGGGGCCAACGTCCTGACTTTC. The V call is TRBV7-3, the J call TRBJ2-6; D uncertain. Germline CDR1 reads SGHTA; CDR2 reads FQGTGA. CDR3 size: 16 residues. The V end lost 2 bases, the J end lost 0 bases, and 8 bases lay between the germline ends. Full variable domain (outside the CDR3, taken from reference TRBV7-3 and TRBJ2-6): GAGVSQTPSNKVTEKGKYVELRCDPISGHTALYWYRQSLGQGPEFLIYFQGTGAADDSGLPNDRFFAVRPEGSVSTLKIQRTERGDSAVYLCASSLGLISGANVLTFGAGSRLTVL.

The chain employs TRBV5-8 and TRBJ1-2; no firm D call. There are 13 residues in the CDR3. Trimming shortened V by 4 bases and J by 8 bases, and 15 bases separated the two germline ends. Germline V CDR1 and CDR2: SGHTS, YDEGEE. The CDR3 sequence is CASSPQGGLGYTF. In DNA, the CDR3 is TGTGCCAGCAGCCCCCAAGGAGGGTTGGGCTACACCTTC.